This entry lists 27 T cell receptor beta chains sequenced from one sample in a study of T cell responses to AZD1222 COVID-19 vaccine. Sequencing was performed with immunoSEQ multiplex PCR; in TCRdb, only in-frame clones are kept and a portion is missing. The sample has fewer than 200,000 clones, around nine tenths seen once. Here the sequenced sample was peripheral blood, taken on day 0 of AZD1222 vaccination. The origin of the receptors is an adult in good health.

The gene calls are TRBV5-1 and TRBJ2-3; D may be TRBD1 or TRBD2 (5 bases each). CDR1 is SGHRS and CDR2 is YFSETQ in the germline V gene. Trimming pared 3 bases from V and 4 bases from J, leaving 21 bases between. The CDR3 loop spans 17 amino acids. CDR3 region: CASSWISGTHGADTQYF. The CDR3 coding sequence is TGCGCCAGCAGCTGGATATCCGGGACCCACGGCGCAGATACGCAGTATTTT.

The CDR3, as DNA: TGTGCCAGCAGTGGACAGGGAATTTTCGAGCAGTACTTC. This translates into CASSGQGIFEQYF. The rearrangement links TRBV27 to TRBJ2-7; 8 bases fit TRBD1. V was clipped by 5 bases and J by 6 bases; unmatched bases: 6. This CDR3 has 13 residues. CDR1 is MNHEY and CDR2 is SMNVEV in the germline V gene (reference sequence).

This clone has more than one count but fewer than ten. V usage is TRBV4-1 and J usage is TRBJ1-5; 8 bases fit TRBD1. The CDR3 contains 16 residues. Germline V gene lookup returns CDR1 MGHRA and CDR2 YSYEKL. The ends lost 1 base at V and 1 base at J; junction bases unmatched: 3. DNA of the CDR3: TGCGCCAGCAGCCAAGGACAGGGGCCAAGCAATCAGCCCCAGCATTTT. It specifies CASSQGQGPSNQPQHF.

The gene calls are TRBV28 and TRBJ2-7; D may be TRBD2 (9 bases). The CDR3 is 19 residues long. The V gene lost 5 bases and the J gene lost 3 bases, with 29 bases spanning the gap. Germline V gene data show CDR1 as MDHEN and CDR2 as SYDVKM. DNA of the CDR3: TGTGCCAGCAGTGCCCTTCCGGGACAGGCGACTAGCGGTTACTACGAGCAGTACTTC. It translates to CASSALPGQATSGYYEQYF.

This clone was seen more than once but under ten times. The J gene is TRBJ1-1, the V gene TRBV18, with D possibly matching TRBD1 (6 bases). The CDR3 totals 15 residues. V shed 6 bases and J shed 3 bases, with 17 bases lying between them. Germline V lookup: CDR1 KGHSH, CDR2 LQKENI. CDR3 DNA sequence: TGTGCCAGCTCCACCAATACAGGGAGGGACACTGAAGCTTTCTTT. This encodes CASSTNTGRDTEAFF.

This rearrangement joins TRBV7-9 to TRBJ2-2; D remains unclear. V shed 5 bases and J shed 6 bases, with 16 bases lying between them. The CDR3 consists of 15 residues. Germline loops: CDR1 SEHNR, CDR2 FQNEAQ (reference sequence). CDR3 nucleotides: TGTGCCAGCAGCGACGAACAGCCGGGCCCCGGGGAGCTGTTTTTT. This codes for CASSDEQPGPGELFF.

The chain couples TRBV5-1 to TRBJ2-5, with 12 nucleotides matching TRBD2. After removal of 4 bases from V and 1 base from J, the junction contained 8 bases not matched to a gene. The CDR3 is made up of 17 amino acids. Germline CDR1 and CDR2: SGHRS and YFSETQ. The CDR3 protein is CASSLAGLAGGQETQYF. As DNA, the CDR3 is TGCGCCAGCAGCCTGGCGGGACTAGCGGGCGGCCAAGAGACCCAGTACTTC.

The chain recombines TRBV7-2 with TRBJ1-2; D call uncertain. The CDR3 contains 15 residues. The germline CDR1 and CDR2 sequences are SGHTA and FQGNSA. V shed 1 base and J shed 0 bases, with 9 bases lying between them. The CDR3 here is CASSLVKSANYGYTF. The DNA of the CDR3 is TGTGCCAGCAGCTTAGTTAAGAGCGCTAACTATGGCTACACCTTC.

The chain links TRBV19 to TRBJ1-5; D is unclear. Between the trimmed V and J ends, which lost 8 bases and 0 bases, there was a span of 11 bases. CDR1 is LNHDA and CDR2 is SQIVND in the germline V gene (reference sequence). The CDR3 totals 14 residues. The CDR3 protein is CASAFLDSNQPQHF. The CDR3 bases are TGTGCCAGTGCGTTTTTGGATAGCAATCAGCCCCAGCATTTT.

The V and J genes are TRBV11-2 and TRBJ1-1; D may be TRBD1 (5 bases). The V end lost 1 base, the J end lost 5 bases, and 14 bases lay between the germline ends. In germline, CDR1 is SGHAT, CDR2 FQNNGV. The CDR3 length is 15 residues. The CDR3 nucleotides read TGTGCCAGCAGCTTAGCAGTAGGGGCAGGGACTGAAGCTTTCTTT. It is translated as CASSLAVGAGTEAFF.

The DNA for the CDR3 is TGTGCCAGCAGCACGGGACAGGGCGACACTGAAGCTTTCTTT. It encodes CASSTGQGDTEAFF. The chain has TRBV9 and TRBJ1-1, with 9 bases lining up with TRBD1. V trimming: 4 bases; J trimming: 3 bases; junction bases outside the gene matches: 4. The CDR3 is 14 residues long. In germline, CDR1 is SGDLS, CDR2 YYNGEE.

The gene calls are TRBV6-6 and TRBJ1-6; D gene ambiguous. This CDR3 has 15 residues. Germline V gene sequence: CDR1 MNHNY, CDR2 SVGAGI (reference sequence). The V and J ends lost 5 bases and 7 bases respectively, with 15 bases between them. The CDR3 sequence is CASSKTASGNSPLHF. Here the CDR3 DNA reads TGTGCCAGCAGTAAAACCGCCTCCGGGAATTCACCCCTCCACTTT.

The chain employs TRBV11-2 and TRBJ2-1, with 15 bases that match TRBD2. The CDR3 length is 16 residues. Germline trimming cut 5 bases from V and 10 bases from J; bases unmatched to any gene: 9. CDR1 is SGHAT and CDR2 is FQNNGV in the germline V gene. This CDR3 reads CASSPTAGTSGGEQFF. DNA of the CDR3: TGTGCCAGCAGCCCGACCGCCGGGACTAGCGGGGGGGAGCAGTTCTTC. Full variable domain (missing parts from reference TRBV11-2 and TRBJ2-1): EAGVAQSPRYKIIEKRQSVAFWCNPISGHATLYWYQQILGQGPKLLIQFQNNGVVDDSQLPKDRFSAERLKGVDSTLKIQPAKLEDSAVYLCASSPTAGTSGGEQFFGPGTRLTVL.

The J gene is TRBJ1-5, the V gene TRBV6-1, with D unclear. The germline V gene has CDR1 MNHNS and CDR2 SASEGT. V dropped 3 bases and J dropped 5 bases, with 11 bases sitting between them. The CDR3 length is 14 residues. CDR3 in DNA: TGTGCCAGCAGTGATTCGGCGGCCCATCAGCCCCAGCATTTT. Translating it yields CASSDSAAHQPQHF.

The chain has TRBV5-1 and TRBJ1-3; 11 bases align to TRBD1. This CDR3 contains 18 residues. V shed 0 bases, J shed 2 bases, and the junction held 7 bases outside the gene matches. From germline, CDR1 is SGHRS and CDR2 YFSETQ. CDR3 nucleotide sequence: TGCGCCAGCAGCTTGGACTACCGGGACAGGGGGGCTGGAAACACCATATATTTT. It yields the protein CASSLDYRDRGAGNTIYF.

The chain employs TRBV6-5 and TRBJ1-2, with D uncertain. V lost 5 bases and J 6 bases, leaving 19 bases between the germline ends. From germline, CDR1 is MNHEY and CDR2 SVGAGI. The CDR3 is 15 amino acids. The CDR3 sequence: CASSIPLEGIDGYTF. As DNA, the CDR3 is TGTGCCAGCAGTATCCCCTTAGAAGGGATCGATGGCTACACCTTC.

CDR3 coding DNA: TGTGCCAGTAGTGATTGGGTCTCTGGAAACACCATATATTTT. Amino acid sequence: CASSDWVSGNTIYF. The chain employs TRBV19 and TRBJ1-3; D is unclear. Per the germline V gene, CDR1 is LNHDA and CDR2 is SQIVND (reference sequence). There are 14 residues in the CDR3. The V end was cut by 5 bases, the J end by 0 bases, with 8 bases between.

This chain uses TRBV4-1 with TRBJ1-2, with 8 bases lining up with TRBD1. Per germline, CDR1 MGHRA and CDR2 YSYEKL. J was trimmed by 4 bases and V by 2 bases; bases with no gene match: 9. The CDR3 length is 16 residues. The CDR3 sequence is CASSQPGRGQVYGYTF. CDR3 nucleotide sequence: TGCGCCAGCAGCCAACCGGGCAGGGGGCAGGTCTATGGCTACACCTTC.

V usage is TRBV28 and J usage is TRBJ1-6; D is possibly TRBD1 (5 bases). The CDR3 is 15 residues long. The germline CDR1 and CDR2 sequences are MDHEN and SYDVKM. Trimming removed 8 bases at V and 7 bases at J, with 18 bases between. DNA for the CDR3: TGTGCCAGCCAAAGTGGGGGTATGTGGAATTCACCCCTCCACTTT. Encoded protein: CASQSGGMWNSPLHF. Full variable domain (missing parts from reference TRBV28 and TRBJ1-6): DVKVTQSSRYLVKRTGEKVFLECVQDMDHENMFWYRQDPGLGLRLIYFSYDVKMKEKGDIPEGYSVSREKKERFSLILESASTNQTSMYLCASQSGGMWNSPLHFGNGTRLTVT.

This chain connects TRBV30 to TRBJ2-2; D ambiguous. The germline CDR1 and CDR2 sequences are GTSNPN and SVGIG (reference sequence). This CDR3 is 10 amino acids long. Trimming stripped 3 bases from V and 7 bases from J, with 3 bases between. The CDR3 DNA is TGTGCCTGGAGGCACGGGGAGCTGTTTTTT. Amino acid sequence: CAWRHGELFF.

The rearrangement uses TRBV6-5 and TRBJ1-1; TRBD1 might be the D (6 bases). Trimming removed 5 bases from V and 10 bases from J, with 14 bases in between. The length of the CDR3 is 12 residues. Germline loops: CDR1 MNHEY, CDR2 SVGAGI. CDR3 coding DNA: TGTGCCAGCAGTACAGGGAGTCTACCAGCTTTCTTT. Protein: CASSTGSLPAFF.

J is TRBJ2-1 and V is TRBV3-1 (or the pseudogene TRBV3-2); TRBD1 agrees at 8 bases. This CDR3 region has 15 residues. CDR1 LGHDT and CDR2 YNNKEL come from the germline V gene (reference sequence). The trim removed 4 bases at V and 6 bases at J, leaving 8 bases unmatched. The chain's CDR3 is CASSPWTGWGNEQFF. DNA of the CDR3: TGTGCCAGCAGCCCCTGGACAGGGTGGGGCAATGAGCAGTTCTTC.

This chain links TRBV10-1 with TRBJ2-2; D tentatively fits TRBD1 or TRBD2 (5 bases each). The CDR3 extends over 15 amino acids. V was clipped by 2 bases and J by 0 bases, with 7 bases between them. CDR1 is WNHNN and CDR2 is SYGVQD in the germline V gene (reference sequence). DNA for the CDR3: TGCGCCAGCAGTGAGGAGGGGACGAACACCGGGGAGCTGTTTTTT. It codes for CASSEEGTNTGELFF.

The V gene is TRBV3-1 (or the pseudogene TRBV3-2), the J gene TRBJ1-4; D may be TRBD1 (6 bases). This CDR3 is 13 amino acids long. Germline V gene sequence: CDR1 LGHDT, CDR2 YNNKEL (reference sequence). V was pared by 4 bases and J by 10 bases, with 13 bases between. CDR3 region: CASSPHRDGKLFF. Here the CDR3 DNA reads TGTGCCAGCAGCCCGCACAGGGACGGAAAACTGTTTTTT.

This clone was seen only once. The chain uses TRBV20-1 and TRBJ2-3, with D unclear. V lost 3 bases, J lost 0 bases, and 19 bases lay in between. This CDR3 is 17 amino acids long. CDR1 is DFQATT and CDR2 is SNEGSKA in the germline V gene (reference sequence). The CDR3 sequence is CSASLERHLVSTDTQYF. The CDR3 nucleotides are TGCAGTGCTAGTCTTGAGAGGCACCTGGTGAGCACAGATACGCAGTATTTT.

This rearrangement joins TRBV15 to TRBJ1-4, with no clear D. Trimming removed 3 bases from V and 8 bases from J, with 7 bases in between. The CDR3 runs 12 residues. Germline loops: CDR1 LNHNV, CDR2 YYDKDF (reference sequence). The CDR3 bases are TGTGCCACCAGCAGTGGAATGGAAAAACTGTTTTTT. Protein sequence: CATSSGMEKLFF.

The CDR3 spells CASRRQGARNTEAFF. In DNA form, the CDR3 reads TGTGCCAGTAGGAGGCAGGGGGCGAGGAACACTGAAGCTTTCTTT. J is TRBJ1-1 and V is TRBV19; TRBD1 matches at 8 bases. The germline V gene encodes CDR1 LNHDA and CDR2 SQIVND (reference sequence). V lost 6 bases, J lost 1 base, and 7 bases stayed unmatched. The CDR3 has 15 amino acids. Together with reference TRBV19 and TRBJ1-1, the CDR3 gives the full variable domain: DGGITQSPKYLFRKEGQNVTLSCEQNLNHDAMYWYRQDPGQGLRLIYYSQIVNDFQKGDIAEGYSVSREKKESFPLTVTSAQKNPTAFYLCASRRQGARNTEAFFGQGTRLTVV.